The sequence of this T cell receptor (beta chain) was determined in a study of blood T cell repertoires in COVID-19. The germline V gene has CDR1 SGHRS and CDR2 YFSETQ. This CDR3 contains 14 residues. The V end lost 5 bases, the J end lost 1 base, and 12 bases lay between the germline ends. Repertoires were generated with immunoSEQ multiplex PCR, while TCRdb's copy carries only in-frame clones and drops some. The sample contains roughly 280,000 clones, 80% to 90% of which appear only once. This rearrangement joins TRBV5-1 to TRBJ1-1; weak D call: TRBD1 (5 bases). This TCR was sampled from a woman in her late teens or twenties who had recovered from COVID-19. Input material: PBMCs or T cells enriched from blood (not recorded which). Here the CDR3 DNA reads TGCGCCAGCAGATTTGACGGACAGAACACTGAAGCTTTCTTT. Protein sequence: CASRFDGQNTEAFF.